These T cell receptor beta chains were read from a single sample in a study of cytomegalovirus exposure and HLA in healthy donors. Some clones are missing from TCRdb's copy, which holds only in-frame ones; the method was immunoSEQ multiplex PCR. Of 100,000 to 150,000 clones in the sample, roughly 77% were seen once. The sample consisted of PBMCs. Receptor source: a man aged 18 to 30 in good health and CMV-seronegative. Each CDR3 is given with its conserved first and last residue. Fields, in order: clone size, V gene, J gene, D gene, CDR3 protein, CDR3 DNA. The D gene is left open where the match is weak. The size of a clone is reported for some rows only, either as once, few or many, or as a class for expanded clones.

NA	TRBV7-7	TRBJ1-6	NA	CASSLTGNNSPLHF	TGTGCCAGCAGCTTAACAGGGAATAATTCACCCCTCCACTTT
NA	TRBV7-2	TRBJ2-1	TRBD2	CASSLSSGGGFSYNEQFF	TGTGCCAGCAGCTTATCTAGCGGGGGGGGGTTCTCCTACAATGAGCAGTTCTTC
NA	TRBV7-9	TRBJ1-1	TRBD1	CASSHGTANTEAFF	TGTGCCAGCAGCCACGGGACAGCGAACACTGAAGCTTTCTTT
NA	TRBV19	TRBJ2-2	NA	CASRRLRQVNTGELFF	TGTGCCAGCCGACGACTGAGACAGGTGAACACCGGGGAGCTGTTTTTT
NA	TRBV15	TRBJ2-5	TRBD1	CATSPDRVQETQYF	TGTGCCACCAGTCCTGACAGGGTCCAAGAGACCCAGTACTTC
NA	TRBV5-4	TRBJ2-6	NA	CASSKKDRFTSGANVLTF	TGTGCCAGCAGTAAGAAAGACAGGTTTACCTCTGGGGCCAACGTCCTGACTTTC
NA	TRBV5-4	TRBJ1-2	NA	CASSLDRAPDYGYTF	TGTGCCAGCAGCTTGGACAGGGCCCCTGACTATGGCTACACCTTC
NA	TRBV6-4	TRBJ1-1	NA	CASSAGGGGTEAFF	TGTGCCAGCAGTGCCGGGGGGGGAGGGACTGAAGCTTTCTTT
NA	TRBV6-1	TRBJ2-7	TRBD1	CASGTPGTGNYEQYF	TGTGCCAGCGGAACACCCGGGACAGGTAACTACGAGCAGTACTTC
NA	TRBV28	TRBJ2-1	TRBD2	CASSLFSGGVEDEQFF	TGTGCCAGCAGTTTGTTTAGCGGGGGGGTAGAGGATGAGCAGTTCTTC
NA	TRBV23-1	TRBJ1-2	NA	CASSQSKGEPGYTF	TGCGCCAGCAGTCAATCTAAGGGGGAGCCCGGCTACACCTTC
NA	TRBV29-1	TRBJ1-2	NA	CSVKRGNYGYTF	TGCAGCGTTAAAAGGGGAAACTATGGCTACACCTTC
NA	TRBV5-8	TRBJ2-4	TRBD1	CASSGGTGLDIQYF	TGTGCCAGCAGCGGGGGGACAGGGTTGGACATTCAGTACTTC
NA	TRBV19	TRBJ2-1	TRBD1	CASSIVLTGVQFF	TGTGCCAGTAGTATAGTACTCACAGGGGTCCAGTTCTTC
NA	TRBV6-6	TRBJ1-4	NA	CASSYDVGSREKLFF	TGTGCCAGCAGTTACGATGTAGGGAGTCGGGAAAAACTGTTTTTT
NA	TRBV6-4	TRBJ1-1	NA	CASSDGGRAEAFF	TGTGCCAGCAGTGATGGGGGCCGGGCTGAAGCTTTCTTT
NA	TRBV20-1	TRBJ1-1	NA	CSASSRDRAFF	TGCAGTGCTAGCTCCAGGGATCGAGCTTTCTTT
NA	TRBV5-4	TRBJ1-3	NA	CASSTWGVGNTIYF	TGTGCCAGCAGTACCTGGGGGGTTGGAAACACCATATATTTT
few	TRBV6-4	TRBJ2-1	TRBD2	CASSLSGGSYNEQFF	TGTGCCAGCAGTCTCAGCGGGGGCTCCTACAATGAGCAGTTCTTC
NA	TRBV9	TRBJ1-6	NA	CASSATTGRQALHF	TGTGCCAGCAGCGCAACCACAGGGCGCCAGGCCCTCCACTTT
NA	TRBV7-8	TRBJ2-3	TRBD2	CASSKRDREADTQYF	TGTGCCAGCAGCAAACGGGACCGGGAGGCAGATACGCAGTATTTT
NA	TRBV19	TRBJ1-2	NA	CASSIRGADNYGYTF	TGTGCCAGTAGTATACGGGGGGCCGATAACTATGGCTACACCTTC
few	TRBV14	TRBJ2-5	TRBD1	CASSQSPQGARETQYF	TGTGCCAGCAGCCAATCCCCCCAGGGGGCGAGGGAGACCCAGTACTTC
NA	TRBV27	TRBJ2-1	TRBD2	CASTPIGLAGIDEQFF	TGTGCCAGCACTCCCATCGGACTAGCGGGGATCGATGAGCAGTTCTTC
NA	TRBV27	TRBJ1-2	TRBD1	CASTRSGTGAGYTF	TGTGCCAGCACCCGTTCCGGGACAGGGGCGGGCTACACCTTC
NA	TRBV10-3	TRBJ1-6	NA	CAISAGSDSPLHF	TGTGCCATCAGTGCGGGGTCCGATTCACCCCTCCACTTT
NA	TRBV7-9	TRBJ2-7	NA	CASSFGSTYEQYF	TGTGCCAGCAGCTTCGGTAGTACCTACGAGCAGTACTTC
few	TRBV4-1	TRBJ2-2	TRBD1	CASSHDRGQDTGELFF	TGCGCCAGCAGCCATGACAGGGGGCAGGACACCGGGGAGCTGTTTTTT
NA	TRBV2	TRBJ2-1	TRBD1	CASKNRDRENNEQFF	TGTGCCAGCAAAAACCGGGACAGGGAGAACAATGAGCAGTTCTTC
NA	TRBV19	TRBJ1-2	NA	CASSIAGGAGYTF	TGTGCCAGTAGTATAGCGGGGGGCGCCGGCTACACCTTC
few	TRBV19	TRBJ1-2	NA	CATDFPGDPGYTF	TGTGCGACGGACTTTCCAGGGGACCCCGGCTACACCTTC
NA	TRBV5-4	TRBJ2-3	TRBD2	CASNSGGLAGGGTDTQYF	TGTGCCAGCAACTCCGGTGGACTAGCGGGGGGGGGCACAGATACGCAGTATTTT
NA	TRBV7-9	TRBJ1-1	NA	CASGLAVTSYLGGGTEAFF	TGTGCCAGCGGCTTAGCGGTGACATCCTACCTCGGGGGTGGCACTGAAGCTTTCTTT
NA	TRBV4-2	TRBJ1-5	NA	CASSQDPNQPQHF	TGTGCCAGCAGCCAAGACCCGAATCAGCCCCAGCATTTT
NA	TRBV19	TRBJ1-5	TRBD1	CASSHLGTGPNQPQHF	TGTGCCAGTAGTCACTTGGGGACAGGCCCCAATCAGCCCCAGCATTTT
NA	TRBV12-5	TRBJ1-5	NA	CASGLVQGGNQPQHF	TGTGCTAGTGGTTTGGTACAGGGAGGCAATCAGCCCCAGCATTTT
NA	TRBV25-1	TRBJ1-1	NA	CASTRTGTPEAFF	TGTGCCAGCACCAGAACCGGGACACCTGAAGCTTTCTTT
NA	TRBV25-1	TRBJ1-6	NA	CASRTDLSGALHF	TGTGCCAGCAGGACAGATCTTTCGGGGGCCCTCCACTTT
NA	TRBV5-8	TRBJ2-2	NA	CASSPPTGELFF	TGTGCCAGCAGCCCCCCAACCGGGGAGCTGTTTTTT
NA	TRBV25-1	TRBJ1-1	TRBD1	CARIPVQGKNTEAFF	TGTGCCAGAATTCCCGTACAGGGGAAGAACACTGAAGCTTTCTTT
NA	TRBV27	TRBJ1-2	TRBD1	CASRATGDTGYTF	TGTGCCAGCAGGGCAACAGGGGACACTGGCTACACCTTC
NA	TRBV5-6	TRBJ2-1	TRBD2	CASSLVAGGLFNEQFF	TGTGCCAGCAGCTTGGTGGCGGGGGGCCTCTTCAATGAGCAGTTCTTC
few	TRBV5-1	TRBJ2-5	NA	CASSRLGAGAQIKQETQYF	TGCGCCAGCAGCCGCTTAGGGGCGGGGGCCCAGATTAAACAAGAGACCCAGTACTTC
few	TRBV5-4	TRBJ1-4	NA	CASSPGVATNEKLFF	TGTGCCAGCAGCCCAGGGGTTGCAACTAATGAAAAACTGTTTTTT
NA	TRBV7-2	TRBJ1-1	TRBD1	CASSWPGRGLTEAFF	TGTGCCAGCAGCTGGCCCGGCAGGGGGCTTACTGAAGCTTTCTTT
once	TRBV2	TRBJ2-7	TRBD2	CASSEALGAGGSGQYF	TGTGCCAGCAGTGAAGCGCTTGGTGCGGGGGGAAGCGGGCAGTACTTC
few	TRBV9	TRBJ1-3	NA	CASSVTHRFGNTIYF	TGTGCCAGCAGCGTGACTCATCGTTTCGGAAACACCATATATTTT
NA	TRBV19	TRBJ1-3	NA	CASTYGGLGNTIYF	TGTGCCAGTACATACGGGGGATTAGGAAACACCATATATTTT